Following are 18 T cell receptor beta chains from one sample sequenced in a study of Ad26.COV2.S vaccination and SARS-CoV-2 variants. As for treatment: roughly 18 received Ad26.COV2.S at low or high dose, single or two shots; roughly 5 received placebo; per-sample allocation not given. Specimen acquisition occurred on day 63 following the initial vaccine or placebo injection. Method: immunoSEQ multiplex PCR; TCRdb's copy keeps in-frame clones and lacks some. The repertoire holds over 300,000 clones, with about four fifths as singletons. Sequenced here: peripheral blood, sampled in a trial of Ad26.COV2.S vaccine versus placebo. These receptors came from a person between 18 and 65 years old who received the Ad26.COV2.S COVID-19 vaccine or a placebo.

This sequence joins TRBV11-2 and TRBJ2-2; TRBD2 matches at 9 bases. Germline values: CDR1 SGHAT, CDR2 FQNNGV. J was trimmed by 3 bases and V by 5 bases; bases with no gene match: 4. The CDR3 contains 15 residues. The CDR3 spells CASSQTSGYTGELFF. The CDR3 coding sequence is TGTGCCAGCAGCCAGACTAGCGGCTACACCGGGGAGCTGTTTTTT.

CDR3 nucleotide sequence: TGCAGTTCCAGAGGGGATGAAAAACTGTTTTTT. Translating it yields CSSRGDEKLFF. The chain couples TRBV20-1 to TRBJ1-4, with TRBD1 as a possible D gene (5 bases). Germline V lookup: CDR1 DFQATT, CDR2 SNEGSKA (reference sequence). The CDR3 consists of 11 residues. V lost 8 bases and J 6 bases, leaving 10 bases between the germline ends.

V is TRBV13 and J is TRBJ2-1; 9 nucleotides line up with TRBD2. V gave up 1 base and J gave up 7 bases; unmatched junction bases: 5. CDR1 PRHDT and CDR2 FYEKMQ come from the germline V gene (reference sequence). The CDR3 runs to 15 residues. CDR3 DNA: TGTGCCAGCAGCTTAGAATTAGCGGGAGCTAATGAGCAGTTCTTC. It is translated as CASSLELAGANEQFF.

The chain couples TRBV20-1 to TRBJ1-1; tentatively, D is TRBD1 (6 bases). Germline V gene sequence: CDR1 DFQATT, CDR2 SNEGSKA (reference sequence). There are 11 residues in the CDR3. Trimming stripped 6 bases from V and 3 bases from J, with 8 bases between. Written as DNA, the CDR3 is TGCAGTGCCTCAGGGGACACTGAAGCTTTCTTT. This sequence encodes CSASGDTEAFF.

The rearrangement uses TRBV7-9 and TRBJ2-3; no definite D call. Between the trimmed V and J ends, which lost 0 bases and 3 bases, there was a span of 7 bases. This CDR3 has 14 amino acids. Per the germline V gene, CDR1 is SEHNR and CDR2 is FQNEAQ (reference sequence). CDR3 nucleotide sequence: TGTGCCAGCAGCTTAGCAATGGGTACAGATACGCAGTATTTT. It specifies CASSLAMGTDTQYF.

The chain links TRBV4-2 to TRBJ2-4, with 7 bases fitting TRBD2. CDR1 LGHNA and CDR2 YNFKEQ come from the germline V gene. The CDR3 has 15 amino acids. J gave up 9 bases and V 1 base, and 9 bases lay outside the gene matches. The CDR3 loop reads CASSQAFGGEGIQYF. CDR3 nucleotide sequence: TGTGCCAGCAGCCAAGCTTTCGGAGGGGAGGGCATTCAGTACTTC.

This clone was recorded a few times. J is TRBJ2-4 and V is TRBV7-2; D is undetermined. The CDR3 is 15 amino acids. Germline V lookup: CDR1 SGHTA, CDR2 FQGNSA. With 1 base removed from V and 6 bases from J, the gap between germline ends came to 13 bases. CDR3 sequence: CASSLVRAGRNIQYF. The DNA for the CDR3 is TGTGCCAGCAGCTTAGTACGGGCCGGAAGAAACATTCAGTACTTC.

A remark on this clone: Other DNA sequences in the sample encode the same CDR3. The CDR3 nucleotides read TGTGCCAGCAGCTTACCTGGACAGGGATATGGCTACACCTTC. It codes for CASSLPGQGYGYTF. This chain joins TRBV7-9 and TRBJ1-2; 8 nucleotides align to TRBD1. The V gene's germline CDR1 is SEHNR and CDR2 FQNEAQ (reference sequence). This CDR3 has 14 amino acids. V shed 2 bases and J 5 bases; nucleotides not matched to a gene: 4. Using reference TRBV7-9 and TRBJ1-2 for the parts outside the CDR3, the full variable domain is DTGVSQNPRHKITKRGQNVTFRCDPISEHNRLYWYRQTLGQGPEFLTYFQNEAQLEKSRLLSDRFSAERPKGSFSTLEIQRTEQGDSAMYLCASSLPGQGYGYTFGSGTRLTVV.

The chain carries TRBV5-8 and TRBJ2-1, with D perhaps TRBD1 (5 bases). Per germline, CDR1 SGHTS and CDR2 YDEGEE. The V and J ends lost 5 bases and 8 bases respectively, with 20 bases between them. This CDR3 has 15 amino acids. CDR3 loop: CASSRVRASRDEQFF. The CDR3, as DNA: TGTGCCAGCAGTCGGGTCAGGGCCTCCCGCGATGAGCAGTTCTTC.

The rearrangement links TRBV27 to TRBJ1-5; D is ambiguous. CDR1 and CDR2 (germline): MNHEY, SMNVEV (reference sequence). Trimming cost V 2 bases and J 4 bases, with 6 bases left between them. The CDR3 consists of 13 residues. CDR3 sequence: CASSLRANQPQHF. The CDR3 DNA reads TGTGCCAGCAGTTTAAGGGCAAATCAGCCCCAGCATTTT.

With regard to this clone: This sample also contains other DNA sequences that code for the same CDR3. The gene calls are TRBV6-1 and TRBJ1-1; D unclear. CDR3 length: 13 amino acids. V lost 2 bases and J lost 2, with 6 bases in between. Germline CDR1 MNHNS, CDR2 SASEGT. The CDR3 region has the DNA TGTGCCAGCAGTGAACGAGGAAACACTGAAGCTTTCTTT. Its translation: CASSERGNTEAFF.

This clone was recorded a few times. The J gene is TRBJ1-4, the V gene TRBV18, with TRBD1 as a possible D gene (5 bases). V dropped 2 bases and J dropped 7 bases, with 14 bases sitting between them. Germline V gives CDR1 KGHSH, CDR2 LQKENI. This CDR3 has 15 amino acids. The CDR3 protein is CASSPGAGRGEKLFF. The CDR3 DNA reads as TGTGCCAGCTCACCAGGGGCAGGAAGGGGTGAAAAACTGTTTTTT.

The chain combines TRBV5-6 with TRBJ2-5; 13 bases are a match to TRBD2. Germline CDR1 SGHDT, CDR2 YYEEEE. The CDR3 loop spans 16 amino acids. The V and J ends lost 4 bases and 3 bases, in that order; junction bases with no gene match: 6. Written as DNA, the CDR3 is TGTGCCAGCAGCCGGGGACTAGCGGGGCCGAAAGAGACCCAGTACTTC. Its protein is CASSRGLAGPKETQYF.

J is TRBJ1-3 and V is TRBV7-9, with D possibly matching TRBD1 (6 bases). Looked up from germline, CDR1 is SEHNR and CDR2 is FQNEAQ (reference sequence). Trimming left V 5 bases short and J 2 bases short, with 13 bases between. The CDR3 covers 15 residues. The CDR3 here is CASSEGTGPGNTIYF. In DNA form, the CDR3 reads TGTGCCAGCAGCGAAGGCACAGGGCCTGGAAACACCATATATTTT.

The chain is built from TRBV11-3 and TRBJ2-2; the D gene is possibly TRBD1 (7 bases). The length of the CDR3 is 14 residues. The V gene lost 4 bases and the J gene lost 5 bases, with 11 bases spanning the gap. Germline V gives CDR1 SGHNT, CDR2 YENEEA. The CDR3 sequence: CASSSGGSTGELFF. The DNA for the CDR3 is TGTGCCAGCAGCTCAGGGGGGTCTACCGGGGAGCTGTTTTTT.

The V gene is TRBV5-5, the J gene TRBJ2-7, with D perhaps TRBD1 (7 bases). The germline V gene has CDR1 SGHKS and CDR2 YYEKEE (reference sequence). The CDR3 consists of 15 residues. V was trimmed by 3 bases and J by 3 bases, leaving 16 bases between them. DNA for the CDR3: TGTGCCAGCAGCTGGGCGGGACAGTCGATCTACGAGCAGTACTTC. Translating it yields CASSWAGQSIYEQYF.

The rearrangement links TRBV7-2 to TRBJ1-5, with D unclear. The V end lost 5 bases, the J end lost 4 bases, and 9 bases lay between the germline ends. The germline V gene has CDR1 SGHTA and CDR2 FQGNSA. This CDR3 is built from 13 residues. The CDR3 protein is CASSTTQNQPQHF. The CDR3 DNA is TGTGCCAGCAGCACCACCCAAAATCAGCCCCAGCATTTT.

The chain combines TRBV5-6 with TRBJ1-5; the D gene is possibly TRBD1 (5 bases). CDR3 length: 16 amino acids. Deletions cut 1 base from V and 0 bases from J, with 11 bases between. Germline-derived CDR1 and CDR2 are SGHDT and YYEEEE. The CDR3 DNA is TGTGCCAGCAGCTTGTGGGGCGAATATAGCAATCAGCCCCAGCATTTT. It translates to CASSLWGEYSNQPQHF.